The entry below describes one T cell receptor beta chain. The CDR3 runs to 16 residues. V lost 1 base and J lost 4; bases outside the gene matches: 7. Germline values: CDR1 SGHAT, CDR2 FQNNGV. This sample was taken from a study of blood T cell repertoires in COVID-19. Study as a whole: The United States, Italy and Spain provided the acute and convalescent COVID-19 samples. Sources were T cells, B-cell-depleted T cells, or PBMCs; the material itself was cDNA or gDNA.

Original processing notes: How many nucleated cells were present was estimated from reference gene primer amplification. Only in-frame clones appear in the TCRdb table, and some are missing; sequencing was by immunoSEQ multiplex PCR. That table supplies the V and J calls and clone size; D and trimming were determined from the DNA. Of 100,000 to 150,000 clones in the sample, over 75% were seen once. The chain employs TRBV11-2 and TRBJ2-1, with 7 bases that match TRBD2. The sequence was obtained from a man between 50 and 59 years old with acute or convalescent COVID-19. The sequenced material came from peripheral blood. The CDR3 DNA sequence: TGTGCCAGCAGCTTAGGGCCGGGACTACCTTACAATGAGCAGTTCTTC. Translated: CASSLGPGLPYNEQFF.